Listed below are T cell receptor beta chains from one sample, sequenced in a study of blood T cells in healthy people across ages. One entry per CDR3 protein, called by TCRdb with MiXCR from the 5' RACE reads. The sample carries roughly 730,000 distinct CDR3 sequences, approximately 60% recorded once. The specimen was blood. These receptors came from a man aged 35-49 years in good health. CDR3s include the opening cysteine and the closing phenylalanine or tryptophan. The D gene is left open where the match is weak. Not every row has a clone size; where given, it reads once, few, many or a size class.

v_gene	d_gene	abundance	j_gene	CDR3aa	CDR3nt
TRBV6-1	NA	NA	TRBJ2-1	CASKPPGSSYNEQFF	TGTGCCAGCAAGCCCCCGGGGAGCTCCTACAATGAGCAGTTCTTC
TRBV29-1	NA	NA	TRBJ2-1	CSVIRGLAAYNEQFF	TGCAGCGTTATAAGGGGGCTAGCGGCCTACAATGAGCAGTTCTTC
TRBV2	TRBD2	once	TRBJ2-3	CASTFGLAGVDTQYF	TGTGCCAGCACATTTGGACTAGCGGGGGTTGATACGCAGTATTTT
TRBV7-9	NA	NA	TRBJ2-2	CASSSRGAGELFF	TGTGCCAGCAGCTCGAGGGGGGCCGGGGAGCTGTTTTTT
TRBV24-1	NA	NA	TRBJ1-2	CATEEGGSNYGYTF	TGTGCCACCGAGGAAGGAGGTTCTAACTATGGCTACACCTTC
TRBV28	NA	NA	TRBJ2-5	CASSLGGTWWETQYF	TGTGCCAGCAGTTTGGGCGGGACCTGGTGGGAGACCCAGTACTTC
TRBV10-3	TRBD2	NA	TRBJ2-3	CAISEGASGPFTDTQYF	TGTGCCATCAGTGAGGGAGCTAGCGGACCCTTCACAGATACGCAGTATTTT
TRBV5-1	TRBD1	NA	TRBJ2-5	CASSLRTGSLETQYF	TGCGCCAGCAGCTTGCGGACAGGGTCCTTAGAGACCCAGTACTTC
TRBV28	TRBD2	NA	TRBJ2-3	CASSQEGLAGITDTQYF	TGTGCCAGCAGCCAGGAAGGACTAGCGGGAATCACAGATACGCAGTATTTT
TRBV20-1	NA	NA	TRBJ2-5	CSASRPGAQETQYF	TGCAGTGCTAGTCGTCCGGGAGCACAAGAGACCCAGTACTTC
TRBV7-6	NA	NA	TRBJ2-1	CAGSPSAGRSYNEQFF	TGTGCCGGCAGCCCCAGTGCTGGGCGGTCCTACAATGAGCAGTTCTTC
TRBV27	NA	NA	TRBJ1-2	CASRGGSGCTF	TGTGCCAGCAGGGGGGGTAGTGGCTGCACCTTC
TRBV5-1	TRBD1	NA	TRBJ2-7	CASSPLRGSGLNEQYF	TGCGCCAGCAGCCCCCTCAGGGGGTCCGGGTTGAACGAGCAGTACTTC
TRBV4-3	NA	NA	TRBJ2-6	CASSPTATSGAGSGANVLTF	TGCGCCAGCAGCCCTACAGCAACTTCAGGGGCCGGTTCTGGGGCCAACGTCCTGACTTTC
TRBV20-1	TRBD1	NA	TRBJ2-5	CSAWTGTGNLKTQYF	TGCAGTGCTTGGACCGGGACAGGGAACTTGAAGACCCAGTACTTC
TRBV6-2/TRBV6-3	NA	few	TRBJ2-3	CASSYSWTATGADTQYF	TGTGCCAGCAGCTACTCCTGGACAGCCACCGGCGCAGATACGCAGTATTTT
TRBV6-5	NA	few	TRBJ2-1	CASRTGAEQFF	TGTGCCAGCAGGACGGGGGCTGAGCAGTTCTTC
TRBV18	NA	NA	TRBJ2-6	CASSPKVPRLPSGANVLTF	TGTGCCAGCTCACCGAAGGTCCCGCGATTACCCTCTGGGGCCAACGTCCTGACTTTC
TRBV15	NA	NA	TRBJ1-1	CATSRDGQGLNTEAFF	TGTGCCACCAGCAGAGATGGGCAGGGCCTGAACACTGAAGCTTTCTTT
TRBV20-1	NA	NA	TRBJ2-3	CSAKGGAGARADTQYF	TGCAGTGCTAAGGGTGGGGCAGGCGCCCGAGCGGATACGCAGTATTTT
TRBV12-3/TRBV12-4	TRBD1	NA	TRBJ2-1	CASKTGGYNEQFF	TGTGCCAGCAAGACAGGGGGGTACAATGAGCAGTTCTTC
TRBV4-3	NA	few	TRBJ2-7	CASSRSSSSYEQYF	TGCGCCAGCAGCCGGAGTAGCAGCTCCTACGAGCAGTACTTC
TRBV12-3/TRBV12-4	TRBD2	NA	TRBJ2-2	CASSLAGGSGELFF	TGTGCCAGCAGTTTGGCGGGGGGTAGCGGGGAGCTGTTTTTT
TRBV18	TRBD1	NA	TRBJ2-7	CASSLKGTVDYEQYF	TGTGCCAGCTCACTAAAGGGGACAGTAGACTACGAGCAGTACTTC
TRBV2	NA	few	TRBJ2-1	CASSEAVFGPTNNEQFF	TGTGCCAGCAGTGAAGCGGTGTTCGGCCCCACCAACAATGAGCAGTTCTTC
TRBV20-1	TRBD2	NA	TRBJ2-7	CSVTPGLAGGPGEQYF	TGCAGTGTCACTCCGGGACTAGCGGGAGGGCCTGGCGAGCAGTACTTC
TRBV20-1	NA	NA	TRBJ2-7	CSASSQSSYEQYF	TGCAGTGCTAGTTCACAGAGCTCCTACGAGCAGTACTTC
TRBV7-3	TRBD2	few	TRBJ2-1	CASSLILAGSNNEQFF	TGTGCCAGCAGCTTAATCTTAGCGGGGTCAAACAATGAGCAGTTCTTC
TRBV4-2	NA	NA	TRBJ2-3	CASSQEARGPGTDTQYF	TGTGCCAGCAGCCAAGAGGCTAGAGGGCCTGGCACAGATACGCAGTATTTT
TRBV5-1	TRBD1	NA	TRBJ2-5	CASSRDGTGMETQYF	TGCGCCAGCAGCCGGGATGGGACAGGGATGGAGACCCAGTACTTC
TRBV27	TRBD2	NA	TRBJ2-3	CASSLLSASGGADTQYF	TGTGCCAGCAGTTTATTGAGTGCTAGCGGGGGAGCAGATACGCAGTATTTT
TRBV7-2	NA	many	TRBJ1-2	CASSLQGSNYGYTF	TGTGCCAGCAGCTTACAGGGGAGTAACTATGGCTACACCTTC
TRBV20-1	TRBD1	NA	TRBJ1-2	CSAWTGLLYGYTF	TGCAGTGCGTGGACAGGGTTACTCTATGGCTACACCTTC
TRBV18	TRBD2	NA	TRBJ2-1	CASSPQPSGVGNEQFF	TGTGCCAGCTCACCACAACCTAGCGGGGTTGGCAATGAGCAGTTCTTC
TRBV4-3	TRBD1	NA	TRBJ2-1	CASSQGVRGPPVGEQFF	TGCGCCAGCAGCCAGGGTGTCAGGGGGCCGCCAGTGGGTGAGCAGTTCTTC
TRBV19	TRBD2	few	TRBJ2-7	CASSPQTSGYEQYF	TGTGCCAGTAGTCCTCAAACTAGCGGCTACGAGCAGTACTTC
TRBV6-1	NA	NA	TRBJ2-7	CASSDPENYEQYF	TGTGCCAGCAGTGATCCGGAAAACTACGAGCAGTACTTC
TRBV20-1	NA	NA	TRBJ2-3	CSARTDRRGTDTQYF	TGCAGTGCTAGGACAGACAGGAGGGGCACAGATACGCAGTATTTT
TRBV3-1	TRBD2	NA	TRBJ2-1	CASSQESRGGGQFF	TGTGCCAGCAGCCAAGAGTCTCGCGGGGGGGGGCAGTTCTTC
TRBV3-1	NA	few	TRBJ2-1	CASSQIRNEQFF	TGTGCCAGCAGCCAAATACGTAATGAGCAGTTCTTC
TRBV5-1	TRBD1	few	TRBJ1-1	CASSARTGGNTEAFF	TGCGCCAGCAGCGCCCGGACAGGGGGGAACACGGAAGCTTTCTTT
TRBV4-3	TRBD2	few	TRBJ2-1	CASSQDPPAAGGPNEQFF	TGCGCCAGCAGCCAAGATCCACCCGCAGCGGGAGGGCCTAATGAGCAGTTCTTC